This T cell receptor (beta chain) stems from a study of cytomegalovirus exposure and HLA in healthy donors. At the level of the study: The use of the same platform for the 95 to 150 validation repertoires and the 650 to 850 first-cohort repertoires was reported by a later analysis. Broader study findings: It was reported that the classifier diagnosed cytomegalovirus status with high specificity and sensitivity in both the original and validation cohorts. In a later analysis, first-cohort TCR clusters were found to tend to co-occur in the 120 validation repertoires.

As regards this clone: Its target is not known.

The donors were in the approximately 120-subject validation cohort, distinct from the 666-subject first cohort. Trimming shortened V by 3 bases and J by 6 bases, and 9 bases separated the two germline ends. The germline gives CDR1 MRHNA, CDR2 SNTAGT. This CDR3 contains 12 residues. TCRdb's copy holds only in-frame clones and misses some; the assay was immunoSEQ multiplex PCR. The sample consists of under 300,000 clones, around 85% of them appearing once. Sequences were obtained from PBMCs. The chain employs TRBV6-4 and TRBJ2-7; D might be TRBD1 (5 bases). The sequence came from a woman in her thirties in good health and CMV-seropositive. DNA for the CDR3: TGTGCCAGCAGTGAGGACACAACCGAGCAGTACTTC. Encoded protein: CASSEDTTEQYF.